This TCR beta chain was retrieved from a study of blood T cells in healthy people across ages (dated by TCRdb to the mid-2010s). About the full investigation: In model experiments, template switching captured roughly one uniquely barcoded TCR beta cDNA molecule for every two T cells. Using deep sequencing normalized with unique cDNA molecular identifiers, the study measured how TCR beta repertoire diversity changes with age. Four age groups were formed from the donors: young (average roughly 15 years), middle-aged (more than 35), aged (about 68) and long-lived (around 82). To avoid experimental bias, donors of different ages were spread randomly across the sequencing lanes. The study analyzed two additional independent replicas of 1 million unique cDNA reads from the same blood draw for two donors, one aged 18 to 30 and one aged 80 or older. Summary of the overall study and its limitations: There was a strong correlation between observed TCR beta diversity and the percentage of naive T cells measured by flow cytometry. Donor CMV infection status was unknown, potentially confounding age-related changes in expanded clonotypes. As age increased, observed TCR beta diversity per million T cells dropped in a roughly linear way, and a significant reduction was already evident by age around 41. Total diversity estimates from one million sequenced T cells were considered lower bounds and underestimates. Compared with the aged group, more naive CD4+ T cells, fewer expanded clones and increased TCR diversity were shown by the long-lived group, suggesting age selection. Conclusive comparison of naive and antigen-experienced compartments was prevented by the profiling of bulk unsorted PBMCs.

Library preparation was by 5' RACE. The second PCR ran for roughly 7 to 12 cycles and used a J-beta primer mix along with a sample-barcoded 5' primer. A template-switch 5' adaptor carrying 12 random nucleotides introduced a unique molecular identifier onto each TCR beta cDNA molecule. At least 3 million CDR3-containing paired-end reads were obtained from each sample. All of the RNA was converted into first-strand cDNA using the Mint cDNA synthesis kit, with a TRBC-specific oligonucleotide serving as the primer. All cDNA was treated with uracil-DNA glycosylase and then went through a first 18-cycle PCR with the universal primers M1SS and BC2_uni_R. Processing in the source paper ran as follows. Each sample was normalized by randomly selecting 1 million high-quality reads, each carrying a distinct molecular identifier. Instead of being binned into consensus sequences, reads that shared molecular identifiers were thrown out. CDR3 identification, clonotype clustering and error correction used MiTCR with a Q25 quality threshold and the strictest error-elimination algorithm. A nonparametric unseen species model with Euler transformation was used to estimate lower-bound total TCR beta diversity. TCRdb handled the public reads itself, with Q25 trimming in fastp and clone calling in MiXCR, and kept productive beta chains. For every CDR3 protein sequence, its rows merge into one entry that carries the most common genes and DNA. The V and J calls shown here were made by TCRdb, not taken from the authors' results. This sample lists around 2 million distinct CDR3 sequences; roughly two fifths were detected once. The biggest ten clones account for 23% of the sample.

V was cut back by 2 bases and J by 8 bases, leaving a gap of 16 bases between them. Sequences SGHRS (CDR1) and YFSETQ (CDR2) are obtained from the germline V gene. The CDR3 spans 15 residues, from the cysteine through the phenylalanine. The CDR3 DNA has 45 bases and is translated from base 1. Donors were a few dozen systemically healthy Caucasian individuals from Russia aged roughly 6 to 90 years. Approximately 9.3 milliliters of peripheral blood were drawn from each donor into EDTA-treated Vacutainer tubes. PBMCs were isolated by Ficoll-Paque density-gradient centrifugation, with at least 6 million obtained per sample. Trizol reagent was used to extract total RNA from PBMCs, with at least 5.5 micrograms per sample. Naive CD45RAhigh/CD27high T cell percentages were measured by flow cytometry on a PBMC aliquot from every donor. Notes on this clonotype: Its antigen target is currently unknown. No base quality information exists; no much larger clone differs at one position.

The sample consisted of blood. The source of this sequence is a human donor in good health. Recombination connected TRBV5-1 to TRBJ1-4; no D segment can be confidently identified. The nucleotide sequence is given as TGCGCCAGCAGCTTAAGGTGGGCCCTTGACGAAAAACTGTTTTTT. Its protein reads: CASSLRWALDEKLFF. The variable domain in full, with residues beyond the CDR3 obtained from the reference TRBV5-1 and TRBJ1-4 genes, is KAGVTQTPRYLIKTRGQQVTLSCSPISGHRSVSWYQQTPGQGLQFLFEYFSETQRNKGNFPGRFSGRQFSNSRSEMNVSTLELGDSALYLCASSLRWALDEKLFFGSGTQLSVL.